This T cell receptor (beta chain) was recovered during a study of tissue T cells after allogeneic stem cell transplantation. Study outcomes and limitations: Anatomically similar tissues had similar TCR repertoires within each patient.

The table came from immunoSEQ multiplex PCR; TCRdb's copy has only in-frame clones and leaves some out. The sample consists of more than 40,000 clones, about three quarters of them appearing once. The CDR3 loop spans 14 amino acids. Germline values: CDR1 LGHDT, CDR2 YNNKQL (reference sequence). V was pared by 5 bases and J by 7 bases, with 8 bases of the junction left unmatched. About this clone: Its antigen remains unknown. Gene and germline names: mouse. The read terminates 1 residue ahead of where the CDR3 ends, so the germline J gene completes it.

This clonotype originated in a pool of C57BL/6 mice in good health. Sequencing input: sorted cells pooled from one or two spleens. The chain combines TRBV4 with TRBJ2-7; 10 bases agree with TRBD1. CDR3 DNA, as far as it was read: TGTGCCAGCAGCCGCCGGGACAGGGGTGGGGAACAGTAC. Translation gives CASSRRDRGGEQY. The CDR3, in full, reads CASSRRDRGGEQYF.